This TCR beta chain originates from a study of shared clonotypes between healthy human individuals. Study-level background: Contributing individuals were two females and a few males aged 18 to 49. Study observations and caveats: Sampling involved blood alone; tissue repertoires likely differ. Only a few donors were included, so the genetic and exposure-history diversity represented was limited. Larger estimated richness was generally seen in naive subsets than in memory subsets.

For this clone: What it binds is not known.

The ends were cut back, 3 bases at V and 2 bases at J, with 16 bases in the middle. This CDR3 is 16 amino acids long. Germline CDR1 and CDR2: SGDLS and YYNGEE. Sequencing used immunoSEQ multiplex PCR; TCRdb keeps in-frame clones, though not all of them. The table has some 2,000,000 clones, around 96% seen once. CD45RO-negative, CCR7-positively selected cells formed the naive CD8 fraction, excluding terminally differentiated effector memory CD45RA+ cells. Sample: naive CD8+ T cells sorted from blood. The rearrangement uses TRBV9 and TRBJ2-3; weak D call: TRBD1 (5 bases). The receptor was isolated from a man aged 18 to 30 in good health. This CDR3 reads CASSDGTAGNTDTQYF. Here the CDR3 DNA reads TGTGCCAGCAGCGACGGTACCGCAGGGAACACAGATACGCAGTATTTT.